This TCR beta chain originates from a study of persistence of HIV-infected CD4 T cells. Study-wide results and caveats: Compared with CD3/CD28-stimulated cells, CMV- and Gag-responding cells showed lower TCRbeta richness.

Trimming cost V 6 bases and J 5 bases, with 13 bases left between them. The CDR3 loop spans 14 amino acids. The germline gives CDR1 SNHLY, CDR2 FYNNEI. An overlapping HIV-1 Gag peptide pool stimulated these cells at about 0.91 ug/peptide/mL. Memory cells lacking CD40L and CD69 with high CD45RO were sorted. This was the immunoSEQ version 4 assay in survey mode. Libraries were prepared by immunoSEQ multiplex PCR; TCRdb keeps only in-frame clonotypes and omits some of them. The table records about 64,000 clones, about 81% of them present only once. Concerning this clone itself: Its antigen is not known.

The sequences come from CD4+ T cells sorted from PBMCs after approximately 18-hour stimulation, collected from a patient who received antiretroviral therapy. This chain joins TRBV2 and TRBJ1-4; weak D call: TRBD1 (6 bases). The TCR was taken from an adult man with HIV who was CMV-seropositive. The CDR3 DNA reads as TGTGCCAGCAGCAAACAGGGTATGAATGAAAAACTGTTTTTT. This codes for CASSKQGMNEKLFF.